A single sample is the source of the 7 T cell receptor beta chains below, sequenced in a study of neoadjuvant anti-PD-1 for oral cavity cancer. Using immunoSEQ multiplex PCR, the repertoire was profiled, and TCRdb retains in-frame clones only, with some absent. The sample has tens of thousands of clones; 65% to 85% are singletons. The material sequenced was PBMCs, taken before nivolumab (anti-PD-1) treatment. These receptors all come from a person aged 35 to 85 with oral cavity squamous cell carcinoma.

This chain links TRBV4-2 with TRBJ1-6, with TRBD1 identical over 7 bases. Germline V gene lookup returns CDR1 LGHNA and CDR2 YNFKEQ. V lost 1 base to trimming and J lost 1 base; unmatched junction nucleotides: 10. The CDR3 contains 19 residues. The CDR3 DNA sequence: TGTGCCAGCAGCCAAGTTATTAGCACAGGGGCGTCCTATAATTCACCCCTCCACTTT. It codes for CASSQVISTGASYNSPLHF.

The genes are TRBV5-1 and TRBJ2-2, with D perhaps matching TRBD1 (5 bases). The CDR3 has 14 residues. Germline V gives CDR1 SGHRS, CDR2 YFSETQ. Trimming pared 5 bases from V and 2 bases from J, leaving 10 bases between. The CDR3, as DNA: TGCGCCAGCAGGGATGACAGTAACACCGGGGAGCTGTTTTTT. This sequence encodes CASRDDSNTGELFF.

This sequence joins TRBV6-6 and TRBJ1-5; unclear D gene. V lost 6 bases, J lost 6 bases, and 6 bases lay in between. The CDR3 runs to 11 residues. Germline CDR1 is MNHNY and CDR2 is SVGAGI (reference sequence). The CDR3 region is CASRDFQPQHF. CDR3 bases: TGTGCCAGCAGAGACTTTCAGCCCCAGCATTTT.

Remarks on this clone: The sample carries other DNA sequences with the same CDR3. The DNA of the CDR3 is TGTGCCAGCAGTTTGCGCTACGAGCAGTACTTC. Translating gives CASSLRYEQYF. The chain employs TRBV28 and TRBJ2-7; D call uncertain. The V gene's germline CDR1 is MDHEN and CDR2 SYDVKM. The CDR3 contains 11 residues. V was cut by 3 bases and J by 3 bases, with 3 bases left in between.

This rearrangement joins TRBV9 to TRBJ1-6; weak D call: TRBD1 (6 bases). CDR1 and CDR2 from the germline V gene are SGDLS and YYNGEE. V lost 3 bases and J lost 7, with 17 bases in between. The CDR3 runs to 16 residues. Here the CDR3 reads CASSARAGAQNSPLHF. The CDR3 DNA reads as TGTGCCAGCAGCGCACGGGCGGGGGCGCAAAATTCACCCCTCCACTTT.

This chain uses TRBV10-3 with TRBJ1-1; no clear D gene. Germline V CDR1 and CDR2: ENHRY, SYGVKD. This CDR3 region has 13 residues. The V end was cut by 0 bases, the J end by 7 bases, with 9 bases between. CDR3 sequence reads: CAISESSALEAFF. CDR3 bases: TGTGCCATCAGTGAGTCCTCTGCCCTTGAAGCTTTCTTT.

CDR3 amino acids: CTSSLFQGRGQETQYF. CDR3 DNA sequence: TGCACCAGCAGCTTGTTCCAGGGCAGGGGGCAAGAGACCCAGTACTTC. This chain links TRBV1 with TRBJ2-5; the table's D call TRBD1 went unverified against the DNA. TRBV1 is classified as a pseudogene. The length of the CDR3 is 16 residues.